The entry that follows covers one T cell receptor (beta chain) sequence. Its antigen is unknown. The entry originates in a study of cytomegalovirus exposure and HLA in healthy donors. CDR1 is KGHSH, CDR2 LQKENI, per germline. The CDR3 is made up of 15 amino acids. After removal of 3 bases from V and 1 base from J, the junction contained 5 bases not matched to a gene. PCR was performed using 60 Vbeta and 13 Jbeta primers. Method: immunoSEQ multiplex PCR; TCRdb's copy keeps in-frame clones and lacks some. Counted here are roughly 100,000 clones, about 70% occurring once; the ten biggest clones make up under 2%. Whole-study findings and limits: Highly shared variants forming one cluster were likely a sequencing artifact. Presence/absence analysis assumed near-uniform sequencing depth across donors. Later on, an analysis tied 15,000 to 20,000 TCR beta sequences to HLA alleles at 0.05 false discovery rate.

The chain employs TRBV18 and TRBJ2-5, with TRBD1 identical over 7 bases. The source of this sequence is a woman in her 40s in good health and CMV-seronegative. The material sequenced was PBMCs. This chain's CDR3 is CASSPQRTGQETQYF. For the CDR3, the DNA is TGTGCCAGCTCACCGCAACGGACAGGCCAAGAGACCCAGTACTTC.